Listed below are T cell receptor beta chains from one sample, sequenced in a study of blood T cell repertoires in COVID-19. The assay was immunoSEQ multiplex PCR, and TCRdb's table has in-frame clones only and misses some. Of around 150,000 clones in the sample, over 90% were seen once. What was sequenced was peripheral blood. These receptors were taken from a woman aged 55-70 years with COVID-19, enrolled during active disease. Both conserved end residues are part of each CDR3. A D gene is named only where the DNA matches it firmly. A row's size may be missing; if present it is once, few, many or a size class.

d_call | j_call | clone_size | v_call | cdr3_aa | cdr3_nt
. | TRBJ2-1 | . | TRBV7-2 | CASSPGVTQFF | TGTGCCAGCAGCCCGGGGGTTACCCAGTTCTTC
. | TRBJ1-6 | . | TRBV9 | CASCRTANSPLHF | TGTGCCAGCTGCCGGACAGCTAATTCACCCCTCCACTTT
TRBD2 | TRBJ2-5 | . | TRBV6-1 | CASSEYGTSGQETQYF | TGTGCCAGCAGTGAATACGGGACTAGCGGGCAAGAGACCCAGTACTTC
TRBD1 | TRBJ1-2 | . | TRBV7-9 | CASSAPGTGGYGYTF | TGTGCCAGCAGCGCACCCGGGACAGGGGGCTATGGCTACACCTTC
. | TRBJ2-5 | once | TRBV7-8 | CASSLYGVVTQYF | TGTGCCAGCAGCTTATACGGGGTGGTGACCCAGTACTTC
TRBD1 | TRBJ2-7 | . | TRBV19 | CASSLSGTGAYEQYF | TGTGCCAGTAGTCTCTCCGGGACAGGGGCCTACGAGCAGTACTTC
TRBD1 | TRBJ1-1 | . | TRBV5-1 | CASSLAGTGFGSEAFF | TGCGCCAGCAGCTTGGCCGGGACAGGGTTTGGATCTGAAGCTTTCTTT
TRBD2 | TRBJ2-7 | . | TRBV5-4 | CASSSSGGSYEQYF | TGTGCCAGCAGCTCTAGCGGGGGGTCCTACGAGCAGTACTTC
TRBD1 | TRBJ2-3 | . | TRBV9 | CASSAEGQGGTDTQYF | TGTGCCAGCAGCGCCGAAGGACAGGGTGGGACAGATACGCAGTATTTT
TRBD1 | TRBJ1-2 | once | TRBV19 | CASTQGQGAFYGYTF | TGTGCCAGTACCCAGGGACAGGGGGCTTTCTATGGCTACACCTTC
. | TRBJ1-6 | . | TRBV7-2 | CASSRSTRVLLANSPLHF | TGTGCCAGCAGCCGGTCCACCAGGGTTTTATTAGCTAATTCACCCCTCCACTTT
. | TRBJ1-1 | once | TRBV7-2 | CASSLLTYTEAFF | TGTGCCAGCAGCCTCCTGACTTACACTGAAGCTTTCTTT
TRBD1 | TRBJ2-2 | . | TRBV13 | CATGDRGNTGELFF | TGTGCCACCGGGGACAGGGGAAACACCGGGGAGCTGTTTTTT
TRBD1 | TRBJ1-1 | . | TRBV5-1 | CASSVTGVTEAFF | TGCGCCAGCAGCGTAACAGGGGTAACTGAAGCTTTCTTT
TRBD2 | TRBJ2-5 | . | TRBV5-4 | CASSLTSGEQETQYF | TGTGCCAGCAGCCTGACTAGCGGGGAGCAAGAGACCCAGTACTTC
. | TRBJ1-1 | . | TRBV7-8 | CASSPRRRAHTEAFF | TGTGCCAGCAGCCCCCGGCGGAGGGCTCACACTGAAGCTTTCTTT
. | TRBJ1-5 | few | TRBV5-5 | CASSLEYSNQPQHF | TGTGCCAGCAGCTTGGAATATAGCAATCAGCCCCAGCATTTT
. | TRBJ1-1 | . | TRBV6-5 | CASRGPGTEAFF | TGTGCCAGCAGGGGGCCGGGCACTGAAGCTTTCTTT
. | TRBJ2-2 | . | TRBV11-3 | CASSLTSMTGELFF | TGTGCCAGCAGCTTGACTAGTATGACCGGGGAGCTGTTTTTT
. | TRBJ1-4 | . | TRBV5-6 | CASSFGGAEKLFF | TGTGCCAGCAGCTTCGGGGGGGCTGAAAAACTGTTTTTT
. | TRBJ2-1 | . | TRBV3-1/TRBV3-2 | CASSQTPEAGKFF | TGTGCCAGCAGCCAAACCCCCGAGGCGGGAAAGTTCTTC
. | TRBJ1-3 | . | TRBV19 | CASSPRGLTSGNTIYF | TGTGCCAGTAGTCCCCGAGGACTGACCTCTGGAAACACCATATATTTT
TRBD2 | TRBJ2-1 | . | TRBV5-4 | CASSLSGTSSYNEQFF | TGTGCCAGCAGCTTGTCCGGGACTAGCTCCTACAATGAGCAGTTCTTC
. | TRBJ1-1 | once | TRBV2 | CARINRARNTEAFF | TGTGCCAGAATCAACAGGGCTAGGAACACTGAAGCTTTCTTT
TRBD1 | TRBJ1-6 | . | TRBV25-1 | CASSERTGSNSPLHF | TGTGCCAGCAGTGAAAGGACAGGATCAAATTCACCCCTCCACTTT
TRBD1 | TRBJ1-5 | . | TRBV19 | CASSRQGRNQPQHF | TGTGCCAGTAGCCGACAGGGCCGAAATCAGCCCCAGCATTTT
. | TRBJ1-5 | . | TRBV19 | CASRGGFSNQPQHF | TGTGCCAGTAGGGGCGGGTTTAGCAATCAGCCCCAGCATTTT
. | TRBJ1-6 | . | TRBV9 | CASSVTDNSPLHF | TGTGCCAGCAGCGTAACGGATAATTCACCCCTCCACTTT
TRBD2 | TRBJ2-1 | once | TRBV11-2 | CASSLTGGGATGEQFF | TGTGCCAGCAGCTTAACGGGCGGGGGGGCTACGGGTGAGCAGTTCTTC
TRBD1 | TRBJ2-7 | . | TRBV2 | CASTRDSNSYEQYF | TGTGCCAGCACACGGGACAGTAACTCCTACGAGCAGTACTTC
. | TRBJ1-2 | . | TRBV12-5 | CASGPDIGGYTF | TGTGCTAGTGGTCCGGACATCGGTGGCTACACCTTC
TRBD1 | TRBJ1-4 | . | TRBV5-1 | CASSLVQGAQGNEKLFF | TGCGCCAGCAGCTTGGTCCAGGGGGCTCAGGGTAATGAAAAACTGTTTTTT
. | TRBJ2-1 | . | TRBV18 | CASSPKQGRGYSYNEQFF | TGTGCCAGCTCACCGAAACAGGGTCGCGGCTATTCCTACAATGAGCAGTTCTTC
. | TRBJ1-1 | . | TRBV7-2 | CASSLSENTEAFF | TGTGCCAGCAGCTTAAGCGAAAACACTGAAGCTTTCTTT
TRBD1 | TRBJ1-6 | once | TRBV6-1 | CASRAGTDYSPLHF | TGTGCCAGCAGAGCCGGGACAGACTATTCACCCCTCCACTTT
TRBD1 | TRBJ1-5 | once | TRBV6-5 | CASSRDRGLNQPQHF | TGTGCCAGCAGTCGGGACAGGGGCCTCAATCAGCCCCAGCATTTT
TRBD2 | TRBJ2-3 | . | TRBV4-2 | CASSQDGAGAPTDTQYF | TGTGCCAGCAGCCAAGATGGAGCGGGGGCCCCCACAGATACGCAGTATTTT
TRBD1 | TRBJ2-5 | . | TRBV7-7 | CASSPVGTGGRETQYF | TGTGCTAGCAGCCCCGTCGGCACAGGGGGCAGGGAGACCCAGTACTTC
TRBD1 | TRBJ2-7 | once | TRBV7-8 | CASSLWETTGPYEQYF | TGTGCCAGCAGCTTATGGGAGACGACAGGGCCCTACGAGCAGTACTTC
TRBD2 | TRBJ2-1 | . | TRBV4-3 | CASSQDGTSGREFF | TGCGCCAGCAGCCAAGATGGGACTAGCGGGCGGGAGTTCTTC